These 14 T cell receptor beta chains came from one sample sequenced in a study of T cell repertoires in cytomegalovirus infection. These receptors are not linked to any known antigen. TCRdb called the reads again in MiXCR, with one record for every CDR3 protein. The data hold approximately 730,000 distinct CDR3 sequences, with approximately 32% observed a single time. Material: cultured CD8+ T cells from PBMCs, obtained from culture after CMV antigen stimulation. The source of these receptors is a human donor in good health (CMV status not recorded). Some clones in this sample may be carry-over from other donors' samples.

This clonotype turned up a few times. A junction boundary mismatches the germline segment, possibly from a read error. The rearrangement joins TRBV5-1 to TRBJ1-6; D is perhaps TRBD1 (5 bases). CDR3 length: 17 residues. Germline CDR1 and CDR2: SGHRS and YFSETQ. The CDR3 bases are TGCGCCAGCAGCGAGACAGTTCCGGGACGGGATAACTCACCCCTCCACTTT. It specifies CASSETVPGRDNSPLHF.

In DNA, the CDR3 is TGTGCCAGCAGTTACTTCCCCTCCCATAGCGGGGGGGCCGTCAATGAGCAGTTCTTC. The encoded protein is CASSYFPSHSGGAVNEQFF. The chain uses TRBV6-6 and TRBJ2-1; 11 positions agree with TRBD2. The V segment lost 1 base and the J segment 6 bases; nucleotides outside the gene matches: 14. Germline-derived CDR1 and CDR2 are MNHNY and SVGAGI (reference sequence). CDR3 length: 19 residues.

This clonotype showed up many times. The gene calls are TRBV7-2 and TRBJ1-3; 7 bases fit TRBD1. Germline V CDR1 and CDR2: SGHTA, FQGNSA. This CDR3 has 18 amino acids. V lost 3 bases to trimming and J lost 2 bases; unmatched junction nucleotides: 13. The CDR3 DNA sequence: TGTGCCAGCAGCTTGTATCGTCAGGGGGAGCGCGCTGGAAACACCATATATTTT. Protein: CASSLYRQGERAGNTIYF.

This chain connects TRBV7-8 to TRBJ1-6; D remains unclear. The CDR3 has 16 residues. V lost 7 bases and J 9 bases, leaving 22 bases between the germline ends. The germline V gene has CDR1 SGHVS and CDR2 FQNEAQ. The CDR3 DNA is TGTGCCAGCACCTTCGAGAGTCCCATAGCTAGTTCACCCCTCCACTTT. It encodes CASTFESPIASSPLHF.

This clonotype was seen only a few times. The CDR3 nucleotides read TGTGCCAGCAGTGGGGGACTAGCGTTCGATGAGCAGTTCTTC. It is translated as CASSGGLAFDEQFF. The rearrangement joins TRBV6-5 to TRBJ2-1, with 10 bases that match TRBD2. The germline gives CDR1 MNHEY, CDR2 SVGAGI. This CDR3 is 14 amino acids long. The ends lost 5 bases at V and 8 bases at J; junction bases unmatched: 6.

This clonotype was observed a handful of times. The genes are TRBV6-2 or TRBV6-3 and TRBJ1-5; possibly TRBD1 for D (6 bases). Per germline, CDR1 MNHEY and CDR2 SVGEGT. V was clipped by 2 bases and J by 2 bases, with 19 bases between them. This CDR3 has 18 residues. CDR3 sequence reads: CASSYPDGGRGGNQPQHF. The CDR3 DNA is TGTGCCAGCAGTTACCCCGATGGGGGCAGGGGTGGCAATCAGCCCCAGCATTTT.

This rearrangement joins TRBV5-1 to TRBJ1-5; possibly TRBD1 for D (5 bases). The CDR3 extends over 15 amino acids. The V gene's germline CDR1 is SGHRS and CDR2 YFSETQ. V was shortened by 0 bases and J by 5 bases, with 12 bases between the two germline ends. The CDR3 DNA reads TGCGCCAGCAGCTTGGTCGGAGGGGTGGATCAGCCCCAGCATTTT. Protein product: CASSLVGGVDQPQHF.

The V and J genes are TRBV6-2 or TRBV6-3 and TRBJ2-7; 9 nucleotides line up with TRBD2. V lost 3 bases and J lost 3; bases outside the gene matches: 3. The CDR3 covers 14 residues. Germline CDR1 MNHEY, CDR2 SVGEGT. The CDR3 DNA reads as TGTGCCAGCAGTTATGGCGGGGGGGACTACGAGCAGTACGTC. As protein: CASSYGGGDYEQYV.

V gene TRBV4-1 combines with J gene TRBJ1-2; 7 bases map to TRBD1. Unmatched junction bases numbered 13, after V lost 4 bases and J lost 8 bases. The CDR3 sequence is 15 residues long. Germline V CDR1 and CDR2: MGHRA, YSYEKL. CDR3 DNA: TGCGCCAGCAGCCCCTCACCGATAGACAGGGAGGGCTACACCTTC. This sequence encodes CASSPSPIDREGYTF.

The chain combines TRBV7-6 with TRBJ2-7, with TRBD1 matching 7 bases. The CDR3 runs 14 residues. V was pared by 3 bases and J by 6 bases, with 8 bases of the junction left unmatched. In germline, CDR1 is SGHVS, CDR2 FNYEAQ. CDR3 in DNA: TGTGCCAGCAGCTTGGTCACAGGGGAATCCGAGCAGTACTTC. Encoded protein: CASSLVTGESEQYF.

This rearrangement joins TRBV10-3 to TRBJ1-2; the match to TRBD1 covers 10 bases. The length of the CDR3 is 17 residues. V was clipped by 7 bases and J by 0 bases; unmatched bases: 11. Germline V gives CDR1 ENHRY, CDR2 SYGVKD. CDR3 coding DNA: TGTGCCATCAAAATCCGGGACAGGGGAGGGACTAACTATGGCTACACCTTC. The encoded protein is CAIKIRDRGGTNYGYTF.

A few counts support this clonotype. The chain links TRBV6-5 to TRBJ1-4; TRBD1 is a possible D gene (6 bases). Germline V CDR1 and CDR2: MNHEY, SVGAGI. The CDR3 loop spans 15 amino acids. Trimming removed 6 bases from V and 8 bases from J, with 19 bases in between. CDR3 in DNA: TGTGCCAGCAGGCCTCAACAGGGTCAGAGGGAAAAACTGTTTTTT. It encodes CASRPQQGQREKLFF.

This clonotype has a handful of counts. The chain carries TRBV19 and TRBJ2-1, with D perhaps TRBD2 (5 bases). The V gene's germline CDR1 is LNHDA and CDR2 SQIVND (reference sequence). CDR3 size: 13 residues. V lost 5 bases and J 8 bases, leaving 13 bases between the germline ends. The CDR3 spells CASSGGDLHEQFF. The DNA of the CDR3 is TGTGCCAGTAGTGGAGGCGATCTCCATGAGCAGTTCTTC.

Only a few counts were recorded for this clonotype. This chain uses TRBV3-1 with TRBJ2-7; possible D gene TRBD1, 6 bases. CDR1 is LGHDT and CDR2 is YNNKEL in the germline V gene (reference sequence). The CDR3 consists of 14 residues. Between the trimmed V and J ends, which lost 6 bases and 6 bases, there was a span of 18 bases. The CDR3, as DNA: TGTGCCAGCAGTCCCGGGACATTTCTAGGCGAGCAGTACTTC. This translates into CASSPGTFLGEQYF.